The next 2 T cell receptor beta chains were all read from a single sample in a study of type 1 regulatory T cells. TCRdb reanalysed the reads using MiXCR and keeps one entry per CDR3 protein. Of about 20,000 distinct CDR3 sequences listed, roughly 10% are singletons. The sample comprised CD4+ T cells, either the whole sample or a sorted fraction (not recorded which). The receptors originated from a human donor in good health.

This clonotype was picked up many times. The chain carries TRBV10-3 and TRBJ2-7; no definite D call. This CDR3 spans 12 amino acids. CDR1 and CDR2 from the germline V gene are ENHRY and SYGVKD. V gave up 3 bases and J gave up 2 bases, with 5 bases separating them. DNA for the CDR3: TGTGCCATCAGTGAAGTTGCCTACGAGCAGTACTTC. This encodes CAISEVAYEQYF.

The chain recombines TRBV20-1 with TRBJ2-7; D is unresolved. CDR1 and CDR2 from the germline V gene are DFQATT and SNEGSKA (reference sequence). Trimming shortened V by 3 bases and J by 4 bases, and 7 bases separated the two germline ends. This CDR3 has 11 amino acids. CDR3 nucleotide sequence: TGCAGTGCTAGTCTCTTATACGAGCAGTACTTC. It specifies CSASLLYEQYF.